These 7 T cell receptor beta chains were all obtained from the same sample, sequenced in a study of T cell repertoires in cytomegalovirus infection. These receptors have no identified antigens. TCRdb independently ran MiXCR on the reads; one entry per CDR3 protein. Among under 350,000 distinct CDR3 sequences listed, 22% were seen once. The sequencing used cultured PBMCs, collected from culture after CMV antigen stimulation. These receptors came from a human donor in good health (CMV status not recorded). Some clones in this sample may be carry-over from other donors' samples.

This clonotype was recorded at least ten times. V gene TRBV7-2 combines with J gene TRBJ1-1; D not certain. Trimming cost V 5 bases and J 3 bases, with 19 bases left between them. CDR1 is SGHTA and CDR2 is FQGNSA in the germline V gene. This CDR3 comprises 16 residues. This CDR3 is CASSRRVTNLYTEAFF. For the CDR3, the DNA is TGTGCCAGCAGCCGTAGGGTCACAAATCTTTACACTGAAGCTTTCTTT.

This clonotype has a handful of counts. This rearrangement joins TRBV15 to TRBJ1-1; no clear D gene. V lost 3 bases and J lost 0, with 8 bases in between. This CDR3 comprises 14 residues. Germline V gene sequence: CDR1 LNHNV, CDR2 YYDKDF (reference sequence). In DNA, the CDR3 is TGTGCCACCAGCAGCCCAGCGCTGAACACTGAAGCTTTCTTT. This sequence encodes CATSSPALNTEAFF.

CDR3 nucleotide sequence: TGTGCCAGCAGCCCAGGGACTAGCGGGAGCAGGACCGGGGAGCTGTTTTTT. Protein sequence: CASSPGTSGSRTGELFF. The chain is built from TRBV5-4 and TRBJ2-2; 14 nucleotides match TRBD2. CDR3 size: 17 residues. Germline lookup yields CDR1 SGHNT and CDR2 YYREEE (reference sequence). V lost 4 bases and J lost 5; bases outside the gene matches: 7.

The rearrangement uses TRBV2 and TRBJ2-3; 8 bases match TRBD2. Germline CDR1 SNHLY, CDR2 FYNNEI. The V segment lost 6 bases and the J segment 4 bases; nucleotides outside the gene matches: 9. The CDR3 loop spans 15 amino acids. CDR3 nucleotides: TGTGCCAGCAGAGAGAGCGGGAGATTGGCAGATACGCAGTATTTT. Translated, it gives CASRESGRLADTQYF.

This chain joins TRBV28 and TRBJ1-1; D is undetermined. Germline loops: CDR1 MDHEN, CDR2 SYDVKM. The CDR3 extends over 12 amino acids. Trimming removed 6 bases at V and 10 bases at J, with 15 bases between. The CDR3 bases are TGTGCCAGCAGCCCAATGGAGATCGCAGCTTTCTTT. As protein: CASSPMEIAAFF.

The rearrangement links TRBV20-1 to TRBJ2-5, with D perhaps given as TRBD1 or TRBD2 (5 bases each). There are 16 residues in the CDR3. Germline V gives CDR1 DFQATT, CDR2 SNEGSKA (reference sequence). V lost 2 bases and J 0 bases, leaving 16 bases between the germline ends. This CDR3 reads CSARYPARGDQETQYF. In nucleotides, the CDR3 is TGCAGTGCTAGATACCCGGCGAGGGGCGACCAAGAGACCCAGTACTTC.

This clonotype was detected many times. V and J are TRBV4-2 and TRBJ2-7; 10 positions match TRBD2. The length of the CDR3 is 15 residues. Germline V lookup: CDR1 LGHNA, CDR2 YNFKEQ. V trimming: 3 bases; J trimming: 2 bases; junction bases outside the gene matches: 4. The CDR3 loop reads CASSQGTSEPYEQYF. The CDR3 coding sequence is TGTGCCAGCAGCCAGGGGACTAGCGAACCCTACGAGCAGTACTTC.